Included here is one TCR beta chain sequence, with context. This record belongs to a study of blood T cell repertoires in COVID-19. The wider study: Samples came from the United States, Italy and Spain, spanning acute and convalescent COVID-19. The cDNA or gDNA used as material had been derived from T cells, B-cell-depleted T cells, or PBMCs.

Trimming took 0 bases from V and 2 from J; bases not matched to a gene: 5. Looked up from germline, CDR1 is KGHSH and CDR2 is LQKENI. The CDR3 is 17 residues long. Original handling: From reference gene primer amplification, estimates of nucleated cell counts were derived. The assay was immunoSEQ multiplex PCR, and TCRdb's table has in-frame clones only and misses some. V and J calls plus clone size are reproduced from that table; the DNA served to infer D and trimming. The sample contains approximately 91,000 clones, 60% to 85% of which appear only once. The sequenced material came from peripheral blood. The J gene is TRBJ1-2, the V gene TRBV18; TRBD1 matches at 11 bases. This clonotype was sampled from a man in his sixties or seventies with acute or convalescent COVID-19. The CDR3 coding sequence is TGTGCCAGCTCACCACCGGGACAGGGGGACTTGAACTATGGCTACACCTTC. Amino acids: CASSPPGQGDLNYGYTF.